The clone carrying this T cell receptor (beta chain) occurred a few times. Its antigen is unidentified. This sample was included in a study of blood T cells in healthy people across ages. With a J-beta primer mix and a sample-barcoded 5' primer, a second PCR ran about 6 to 11 cycles. TCRdb used MiXCR to reprocess the 5' RACE reads, holding one entry per CDR3 protein. The repertoire holds hundreds of thousands of distinct CDR3 sequences, with roughly 31% as singletons. Study-level findings and limits: Researchers said unsorted PBMCs prevented a conclusive naive versus antigen-experienced comparison. Whereas aged donors had fewer naive CD4+ cells, long-lived donors had more of them and higher diversity.

The receptor comes from a woman at least 80 years old in good health. Sequencing used blood.

As DNA, the CDR3 is TGTGCCAGCAGCGTACGAGGCGGGGCAGGGCCCCATAAGGGTCAGTTCTTC. Its protein product is CASSVRGGAGPHKGQFF. This chain links TRBV7-3 with TRBJ2-1; a weak D match, TRBD2 (6 bases). The germline CDR1 and CDR2 sequences are SGHTA and FQGTGA. The V and J ends lost 5 bases and 13 bases respectively, with 30 bases between them. The CDR3 sequence is 17 residues long.